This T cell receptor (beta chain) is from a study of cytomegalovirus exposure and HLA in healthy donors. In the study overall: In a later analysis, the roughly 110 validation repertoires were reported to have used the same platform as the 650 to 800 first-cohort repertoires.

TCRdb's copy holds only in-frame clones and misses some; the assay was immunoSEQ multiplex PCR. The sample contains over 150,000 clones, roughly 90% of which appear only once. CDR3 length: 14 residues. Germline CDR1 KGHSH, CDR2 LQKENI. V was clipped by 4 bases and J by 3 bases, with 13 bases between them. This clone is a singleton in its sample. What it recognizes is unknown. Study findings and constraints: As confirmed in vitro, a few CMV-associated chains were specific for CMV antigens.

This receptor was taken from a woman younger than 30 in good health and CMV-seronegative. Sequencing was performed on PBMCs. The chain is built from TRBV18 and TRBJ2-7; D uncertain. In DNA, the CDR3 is TGTGCCAGCTCACGGGCCGGTCGTATCTACGAGCAGTACTTC. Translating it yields CASSRAGRIYEQYF.